This paragraph reports one T cell receptor (beta chain). This sample was taken from a study of T cells after yellow fever vaccination. General study findings and limits: Though it reached lower strength, the secondary response hit its peak faster, day 5 versus 15. At under 97% for CD4 and approximately 89% for CD8, most primary-vaccination clones showed up again after the booster. Among all clonotypes, a small share was observed in both CD4 and CD8 compartments.

The TCR cDNA carried a universal primer site and UMIs from 5'RACE template switching. TCRdb analysed the 5' RACE reads with MiXCR anew, one entry per CDR3 protein. The repertoire consists of approximately 13,000 distinct CDR3 sequences, with approximately 4.9% occurring once and the leading ten covering 51%. The clonotype was recovered from a man aged 25-40 years who received the YFV17D yellow fever vaccine. This specimen was PBMCs, either bulk or a sorted T-cell subset (CD4+, CD8+, memory, or dextramer-sorted; not recorded which), taken 45 days after the yellow fever booster vaccination.

DNA for the CDR3: TGTGCCAGTTGGGGGACTAGCGGGAGTAGTGAGCAGTTCTTC. Protein sequence: CASWGTSGSSEQFF. This sequence joins TRBV19 and TRBJ2-1; 14 nucleotides agree with TRBD2. The CDR3 loop spans 14 amino acids. Trimming at V came to 8 bases and at J to 9 bases, leaving 6 bases not matched to a gene. Germline CDR1 is LNHDA and CDR2 is SQIVND (reference sequence).